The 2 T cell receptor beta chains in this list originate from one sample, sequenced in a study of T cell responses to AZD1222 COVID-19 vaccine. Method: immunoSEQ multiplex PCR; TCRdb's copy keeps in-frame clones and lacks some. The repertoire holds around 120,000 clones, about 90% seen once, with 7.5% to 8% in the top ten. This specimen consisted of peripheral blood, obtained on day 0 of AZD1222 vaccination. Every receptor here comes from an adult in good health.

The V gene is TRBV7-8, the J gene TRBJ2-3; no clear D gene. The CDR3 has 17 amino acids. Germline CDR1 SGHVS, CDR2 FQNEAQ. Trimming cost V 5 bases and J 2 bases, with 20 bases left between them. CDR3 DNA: TGTGCCAGCAGCCCGATGGTCATCTGGCCGTTCACAGATACGCAGTATTTT. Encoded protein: CASSPMVIWPFTDTQYF.

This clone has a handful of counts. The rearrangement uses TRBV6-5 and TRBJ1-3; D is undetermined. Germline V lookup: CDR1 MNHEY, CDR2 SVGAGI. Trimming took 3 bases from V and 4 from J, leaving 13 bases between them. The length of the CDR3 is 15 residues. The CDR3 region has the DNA TGTGCCAGCAGTTATTACGGAAGTAGAGGAAACACCATATATTTT. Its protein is CASSYYGSRGNTIYF.